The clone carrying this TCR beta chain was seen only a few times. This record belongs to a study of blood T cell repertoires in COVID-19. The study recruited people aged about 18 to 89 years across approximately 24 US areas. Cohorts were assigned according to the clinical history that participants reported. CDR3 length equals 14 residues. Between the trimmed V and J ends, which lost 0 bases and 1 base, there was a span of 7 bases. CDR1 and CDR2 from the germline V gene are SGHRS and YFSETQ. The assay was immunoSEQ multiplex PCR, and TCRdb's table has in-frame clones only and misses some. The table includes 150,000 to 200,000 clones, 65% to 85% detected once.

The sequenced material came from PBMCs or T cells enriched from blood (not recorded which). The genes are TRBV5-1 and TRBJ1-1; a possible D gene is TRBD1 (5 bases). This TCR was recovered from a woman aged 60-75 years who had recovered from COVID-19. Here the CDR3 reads CASSLVGQNTEAFF. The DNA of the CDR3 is TGCGCCAGCAGCTTGGTTGGACAGAACACTGAAGCTTTCTTT.